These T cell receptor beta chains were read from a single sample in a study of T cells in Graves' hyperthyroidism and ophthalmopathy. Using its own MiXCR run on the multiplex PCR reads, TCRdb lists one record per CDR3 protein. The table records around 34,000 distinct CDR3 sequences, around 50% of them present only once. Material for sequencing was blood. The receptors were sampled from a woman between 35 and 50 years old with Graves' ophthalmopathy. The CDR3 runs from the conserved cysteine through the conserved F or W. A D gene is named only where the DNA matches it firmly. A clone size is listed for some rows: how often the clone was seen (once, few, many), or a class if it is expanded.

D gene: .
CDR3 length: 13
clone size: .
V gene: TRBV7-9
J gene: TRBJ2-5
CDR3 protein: CASSLSGEETQYF
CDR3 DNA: TGTGCCAGCAGCTTGTCAGGGGAAGAGACCCAGTACTTC

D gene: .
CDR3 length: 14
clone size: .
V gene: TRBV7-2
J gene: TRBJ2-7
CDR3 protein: CASSSGGADYEQYF
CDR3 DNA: TGTGCCAGCAGCAGTGGGGGGGCCGATTACGAGCAGTACTTC

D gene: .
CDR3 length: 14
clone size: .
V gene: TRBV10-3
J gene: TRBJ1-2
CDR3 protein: CAISEPRTGYGYTF
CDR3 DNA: TGTGCCATCAGTGAGCCTCGAACAGGGTATGGCTACACCTTC

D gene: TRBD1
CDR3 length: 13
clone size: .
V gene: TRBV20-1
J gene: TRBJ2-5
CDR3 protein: CSARKGAYETQYF
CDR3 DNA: TGCAGTGCCCGGAAGGGGGCATATGAGACCCAGTACTTC

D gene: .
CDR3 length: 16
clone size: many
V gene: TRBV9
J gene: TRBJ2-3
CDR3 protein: CASSVVSGGVTDTQYF
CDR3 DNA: TGTGCCAGCAGCGTAGTCTCCGGGGGCGTCACAGATACGCAGTATTTT

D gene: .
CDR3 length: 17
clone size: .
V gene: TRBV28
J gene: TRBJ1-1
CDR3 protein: CASSLGGRGRRNTGAFF
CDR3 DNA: TGTGCCAGCAGTTTAGGGGGGAGGGGCCGGAGGAACACTGGAGCTTTCTTT

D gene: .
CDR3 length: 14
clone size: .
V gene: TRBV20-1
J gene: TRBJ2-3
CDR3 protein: CSAPDHGGADTQYF
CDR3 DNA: TGCAGTGCTCCAGATCACGGCGGCGCAGATACGCAGTATTTT

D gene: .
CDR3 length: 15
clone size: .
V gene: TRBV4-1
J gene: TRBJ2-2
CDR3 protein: CASSREGRRPGELFF
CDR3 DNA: TGCGCCAGCAGCCGAGAGGGTAGGAGGCCCGGGGAGCTGTTTTTT

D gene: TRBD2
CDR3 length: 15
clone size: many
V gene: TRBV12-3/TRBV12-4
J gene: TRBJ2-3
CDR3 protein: CASTSGLVVADTQYF
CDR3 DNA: TGTGCCAGCACCTCTGGACTAGTGGTTGCGGATACGCAGTATTTT

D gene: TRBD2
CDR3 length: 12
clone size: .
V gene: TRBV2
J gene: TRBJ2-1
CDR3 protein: CASSETSGGQLF
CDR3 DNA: TGTGCCAGCAGTGAAACTAGCGGGGGTCAGCTCTTC

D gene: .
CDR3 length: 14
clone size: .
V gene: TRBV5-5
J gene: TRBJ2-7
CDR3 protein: CTSSFTTSTYKQYF
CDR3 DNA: TGTACCAGCAGTTTTACGACAAGTACCTACAAGCAGTACTTC

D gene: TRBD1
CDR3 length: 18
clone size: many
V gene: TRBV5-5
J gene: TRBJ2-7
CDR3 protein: CASTKGQYFESGAYEQYF
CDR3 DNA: TGTGCCAGCACCAAGGGACAGTATTTCGAAAGTGGGGCCTACGAGCAGTACTTC

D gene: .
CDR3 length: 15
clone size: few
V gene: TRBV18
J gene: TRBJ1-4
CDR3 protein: CASSPTDPTNEKLFF
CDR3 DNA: TGTGCCAGCTCACCCACAGATCCAACTAATGAAAAACTGTTTTTT

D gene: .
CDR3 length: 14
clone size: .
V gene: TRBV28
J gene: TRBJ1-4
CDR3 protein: CASSPGTRDEKLFF
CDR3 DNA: TGTGCCAGCAGTCCCGGGACTAGGGATGAAAAACTGTTTTTT

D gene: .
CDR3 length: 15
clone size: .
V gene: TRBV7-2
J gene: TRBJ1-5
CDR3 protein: CASSFQGAGRETQHF
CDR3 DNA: TGTGCCAGCAGCTTCCAGGGAGCGGGTCGAGAGACCCAGCATTTT

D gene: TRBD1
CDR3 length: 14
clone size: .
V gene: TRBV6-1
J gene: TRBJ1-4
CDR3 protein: CASRAGTGDGKLFF
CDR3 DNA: TGTGCCAGCAGAGCCGGGACAGGGGACGGAAAACTGTTTTTT

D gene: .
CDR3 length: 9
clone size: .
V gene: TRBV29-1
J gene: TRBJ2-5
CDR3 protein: CSLGETQYF
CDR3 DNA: TGCAGCTTAGGGGAGACCCAGTACTTC

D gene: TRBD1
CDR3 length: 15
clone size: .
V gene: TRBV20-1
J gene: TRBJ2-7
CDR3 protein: CSASPPGQGDYEQYF
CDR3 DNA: TGCAGTGCTAGTCCACCGGGACAGGGAGACTACGAGCAGTACTTC

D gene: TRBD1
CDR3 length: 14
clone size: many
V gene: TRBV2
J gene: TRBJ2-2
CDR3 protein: CASTARGITGELFF
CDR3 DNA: TGTGCCAGCACCGCCAGGGGGATTACCGGGGAGCTGTTTTTT